This T cell receptor beta chain is from a study of shared clonotypes between healthy human individuals. Across the study: Per donor, three plates held CD4 naive cells, three held CD4 memory, two held CD8 naive and one held CD8 memory.

Overall study findings and caveats: Among four donors, about 5% of naive CD4 clonotypes were found in common.

Note on this clone: The target antigen is unknown.

Sequencing was performed with immunoSEQ multiplex PCR; in TCRdb, only in-frame clones are kept and a portion is missing. The sample contains roughly 1,100,000 clones, about 70% of which appear only once. Trimming shortened V by 4 bases and J by 1 base, and 8 bases separated the two germline ends. This CDR3 has 14 amino acids. CDR1 is SEHNR and CDR2 is FQNEAQ in the germline V gene (reference sequence). This sequence was found in a man aged 18-30 years in good health. Specimen: memory CD4+ T cells sorted from blood. Sample subset: CD45RA-negative fraction. V gene TRBV7-9 combines with J gene TRBJ1-3; D uncertain. The CDR3 protein is CASSSLVSGNTIYF. The CDR3 DNA reads TGTGCCAGCAGCTCGTTGGTTTCTGGAAACACCATATATTTT.